These 26 T cell receptor beta chains were all obtained from the same sample, sequenced in a study of T cell responses to AZD1222 COVID-19 vaccine. Profiled with immunoSEQ multiplex PCR; TCRdb holds only in-frame clones, not every one. The table lists fewer than 120,000 clones, roughly 89% of them singletons. This specimen was peripheral blood, taken 28 days after the second AZD1222 dose. These receptors were obtained from an adult who received the AZD1222 COVID-19 vaccine.

This sequence joins TRBV3-1 (or the pseudogene TRBV3-2) and TRBJ2-1; D might be TRBD2 (5 bases). CDR1 and CDR2 from the germline V gene are LGHDT and YNNKEL (reference sequence). The CDR3 has 15 amino acids. Trimming took off 5 bases at V and 4 bases at J, with 15 bases between the two ends. CDR3 region: CASSSSGLLYNEQFF. CDR3 sequence (DNA): TGTGCCAGCAGCTCATCAGGACTCCTTTACAATGAGCAGTTCTTC.

V and J are TRBV6-5 and TRBJ1-2; 7 nucleotides match TRBD1. Germline values: CDR1 MNHEY, CDR2 SVGAGI. This CDR3 is 14 amino acids long. With V trimmed by 5 bases and J by 5 bases, 8 bases remained unmatched. The CDR3 sequence is CASSKTGLGYGYTF. The CDR3 nucleotides are TGTGCCAGCAGTAAGACAGGGCTAGGGTATGGCTACACCTTC.

V is TRBV5-1 and J is TRBJ2-2; D is uncertain. CDR3 size: 14 residues. Germline values: CDR1 SGHRS, CDR2 YFSETQ. V lost 0 bases and J 6 bases, leaving 9 bases between the germline ends. The CDR3 sequence: CASSLALGSGELFF. CDR3 sequence (DNA): TGCGCCAGCAGCTTGGCCCTGGGTTCCGGGGAGCTGTTTTTT.

The V and J genes are TRBV21-1 and TRBJ1-4. TRBV21-1 is marked as a pseudogene. The CDR3 is made up of 15 amino acids. The chain's CDR3 is CASSKTRGNGEKLFF. The DNA of the CDR3 is TGTGCCAGCAGCAAAACGCGGGGAAACGGTGAAAAACTGTTTTTT.

The V call is TRBV19, the J call TRBJ1-1; 7 bases align to TRBD1. Germline CDR1 LNHDA, CDR2 SQIVND (reference sequence). V lost 3 bases and J lost 5; bases outside the gene matches: 12. CDR3 length: 16 amino acids. CDR3 coding DNA: TGTGCCAGTAGTATTTCCAACAGGGGTTTGAGGACTGAAGCTTTCTTT. This translates into CASSISNRGLRTEAFF.

In DNA, the CDR3 is TGTGCCAGCTCCTCGACAGGGGTTGACTATGGCTACACCTTC. Its protein is CASSSTGVDYGYTF. This chain joins TRBV18 and TRBJ1-2; 8 bases match TRBD1. The ends lost 6 bases at V and 3 bases at J; junction bases unmatched: 6. The CDR3 has 14 residues. Looked up from germline, CDR1 is KGHSH and CDR2 is LQKENI.

This chain joins TRBV27 and TRBJ1-5, with a tentative D call TRBD1 (6 bases). The germline V gene has CDR1 MNHEY and CDR2 SMNVEV (reference sequence). The CDR3 contains 18 residues. The V end was cut by 10 bases, the J end by 6 bases, with 31 bases between. As DNA, the CDR3 is TGTGCCACCCCCACCCCCCCCCACGGAGGGGGGCGCGGTCAGCCCCAGCATTTT. Amino acid sequence: CATPTPPHGGGRGQPQHF.

The V gene is TRBV28, the J gene TRBJ2-3; D call uncertain. Germline loops: CDR1 MDHEN, CDR2 SYDVKM. The CDR3 loop spans 11 amino acids. Trimming cost V 3 bases and J 2 bases, with 0 bases left between them. The CDR3 nucleotides read TGTGCCAGCAGTTTCACAGATACGCAGTATTTT. Encoded protein: CASSFTDTQYF.

The V and J genes are TRBV5-1 and TRBJ1-6; 7 bases are shared with TRBD1. The V and J ends lost 0 bases and 0 bases, in that order; junction bases with no gene match: 9. Germline V lookup: CDR1 SGHRS, CDR2 YFSETQ. This CDR3 is built from 19 residues. The chain's CDR3 is CASSLVGTVPSSYNSPLHF. The CDR3 DNA sequence: TGCGCCAGCAGCTTGGTGGGGACAGTCCCGAGCTCCTATAATTCACCCCTCCACTTT.

This chain connects TRBV7-2 to TRBJ1-1, with D possibly TRBD1 on 6 matching bases. Trimming stripped 2 bases from V and 0 bases from J, with 16 bases between. This CDR3 is built from 17 residues. CDR1 and CDR2 (germline): SGHTA, FQGNSA. CDR3 nucleotide sequence: TGTGCCAGCAGCTTAAGGGCAGGGGCGGTCATGAACACTGAAGCTTTCTTT. Protein: CASSLRAGAVMNTEAFF.

The J gene is TRBJ1-3, the V gene TRBV7-9; D not certain. The ends were cut back, 1 base at V and 6 bases at J, with 7 bases in the middle. Germline CDR1 SEHNR, CDR2 FQNEAQ (reference sequence). The CDR3 loop spans 13 amino acids. The CDR3 region is CASSLVQINTIYF. The CDR3 DNA reads as TGTGCCAGCAGCTTAGTACAGATAAACACCATATATTTT.

The chain links TRBV4-3 to TRBJ1-2, with TRBD1 identical over 8 bases. The V gene's germline CDR1 is LGHNA and CDR2 YSLEER. The ends lost 1 base at V and 2 bases at J; junction bases unmatched: 3. This CDR3 spans 15 amino acids. CDR3 coding DNA: TGCGCCAGCAGCCAAGGACAGGGGATGAACTATGGCTACACCTTC. Amino acids: CASSQGQGMNYGYTF.

J is TRBJ2-7 and V is TRBV7-9, with 7 bases fitting TRBD1. There are 16 residues in the CDR3. Germline trimming cut 1 base from V and 2 bases from J; bases unmatched to any gene: 8. Germline-derived CDR1 and CDR2 are SEHNR and FQNEAQ (reference sequence). The CDR3 nucleotides read TGTGCCAGCAGCTTAGACGAGGGGGCGATAGCCTACGAGCAGTACTTC. Its translation is CASSLDEGAIAYEQYF.

The J gene is TRBJ1-5, the V gene TRBV10-2, with D maybe TRBD1 (5 bases). The germline V gene encodes CDR1 WSHSY and CDR2 SAAADI. The germline V and J ends were trimmed by 3 bases and 3 bases, with 6 bases remaining between them. The CDR3 is 13 amino acids. CDR3 protein: CASSDRANQPQHF. CDR3 nucleotide sequence: TGCGCCAGCAGTGACAGGGCCAATCAGCCCCAGCATTTT.

The chain couples TRBV18 to TRBJ2-2; 10 bases align to TRBD1. V lost 3 bases, J lost 7 bases, and 5 bases stayed unmatched. Per germline, CDR1 KGHSH and CDR2 LQKENI. The CDR3 covers 15 residues. The CDR3 sequence: CASSPLGTGDGELFF. The CDR3 region has the DNA TGTGCCAGCTCACCCCTCGGGACAGGGGACGGGGAGCTGTTTTTT.

The rearrangement links TRBV2 to TRBJ1-1, with D perhaps TRBD1 (5 bases). Germline loops: CDR1 SNHLY, CDR2 FYNNEI. The CDR3 runs 12 residues. The V gene lost 9 bases and the J gene lost 2 bases, with 10 bases spanning the gap. DNA of the CDR3: TGTGCCAGACGCAGGGATAACACTGAAGCTTTCTTT. This translates into CARRRDNTEAFF.

The chain links TRBV5-6 to TRBJ2-7; TRBD2 agrees at 7 bases. The CDR3 covers 15 residues. Germline CDR1 is SGHDT and CDR2 is YYEEEE. V shed 4 bases, J shed 3 bases, and the junction held 10 bases outside the gene matches. The CDR3 sequence is CASSGASGPIYEQYF. The CDR3 DNA sequence: TGTGCCAGCAGCGGGGCTAGCGGACCTATCTACGAGCAGTACTTC.

This clone is termed medium-sized (0.01 to 0.1%). V is TRBV21-1 and J is TRBJ1-4; TRBD1, the table's D call, was not compared with the DNA. TRBV21-1 is described as a pseudogene. This CDR3 has 16 residues. The CDR3 reads CASIPLQGARDEKLFF. The CDR3 nucleotides read TGTGCCAGCATCCCTCTGCAGGGGGCAAGGGACGAAAAACTGTTTTTT.

The chain recombines TRBV19 with TRBJ2-5; 8 bases agree with TRBD2. CDR3 length: 13 amino acids. V was pared by 7 bases and J by 4 bases, with 5 bases of the junction left unmatched. Looked up from germline, CDR1 is LNHDA and CDR2 is SQIVND (reference sequence). The CDR3 DNA sequence: TGTGCCAGTAACCAGCGGGGGACAGAGACCCAGTACTTC. This sequence encodes CASNQRGTETQYF.

The chain employs TRBV7-8 and TRBJ2-4; 7 nucleotides align to TRBD2. Losses at the gene ends were 3 bases for V and 3 bases for J; bases not matched to a gene: 11. Looked up from germline, CDR1 is SGHVS and CDR2 is FQNEAQ. The CDR3 has 17 residues. As DNA, the CDR3 is TGTGCCAGCAGCTTTGGCCTAGCGGACCTCCACAAAAACATTCAGTACTTC. Translation gives CASSFGLADLHKNIQYF.

The chain joins TRBV5-8 to TRBJ1-4; D ambiguous. The germline V gene encodes CDR1 SGHTS and CDR2 YDEGEE. The CDR3 extends over 14 amino acids. The germline V and J ends were trimmed by 2 bases and 0 bases, with 5 bases remaining between them. In DNA, the CDR3 is TGTGCCAGCAGCTTTAGATCAACTAATGAAAAACTGTTTTTT. Translated, it gives CASSFRSTNEKLFF.

The CDR3 sequence: CASSWESNTEAFF. CDR3 sequence (DNA): TGTGCCAGCAGCTGGGAATCGAACACTGAAGCTTTCTTT. The rearrangement links TRBV5-4 to TRBJ1-1; D remains ambiguous. The CDR3 runs to 13 residues. V was trimmed by 3 bases and J by 1 base, leaving 7 bases between them. Germline V gives CDR1 SGHNT, CDR2 YYREEE (reference sequence).

The V and J genes are TRBV10-3 and TRBJ2-5; no definite D call. Germline-derived CDR1 and CDR2 are ENHRY and SYGVKD. V was cut by 4 bases and J by 3 bases, with 9 bases left in between. The CDR3 contains 13 residues. CDR3 loop: CAISVADEETQYF. DNA of the CDR3: TGTGCCATCAGTGTTGCGGACGAAGAGACCCAGTACTTC.

The chain carries TRBV10-3 and TRBJ1-6; possible D gene TRBD1, 5 bases. The V end lost 3 bases, the J end lost 6 bases, and 15 bases lay between the germline ends. This CDR3 contains 16 residues. Germline CDR1 and CDR2: ENHRY and SYGVKD. The CDR3 bases are TGTGCCATCAGTGACCTTGAGGTGGGGGGTAATTCACCCCTCCACTTT. Its protein is CAISDLEVGGNSPLHF.

J is TRBJ1-2 and V is TRBV18, with no clear D. V gave up 3 bases and J gave up 0 bases, with 11 bases separating them. Germline V CDR1 and CDR2: KGHSH, LQKENI. The CDR3 covers 15 residues. The CDR3 DNA reads TGTGCCAGCTCACCTGTGACGGCAACTAACTATGGCTACACCTTC. This sequence encodes CASSPVTATNYGYTF. Complete variable domain (other parts from reference TRBV18 and TRBJ1-2): NAGVMQNPRHLVRRRGQEARLRCSPMKGHSHVYWYRQLPEEGLKFMVYLQKENIIDESGMPKERFSAEFPKEGPSILRIQQVVRGDSAAYFCASSPVTATNYGYTFGSGTRLTVV.

This chain connects TRBV5-8 to TRBJ1-3, with D uncertain. V gave up 4 bases and J gave up 8 bases, with 19 bases separating them. Germline V gene lookup returns CDR1 SGHTS and CDR2 YDEGEE. The CDR3 is made up of 15 amino acids. CDR3 bases: TGTGCCAGCAGCCCAGGCGGGTCCTCGCGTGACACCATATATTTT. Its translation: CASSPGGSSRDTIYF.